This record covers a single T cell receptor beta chain. What it binds is not known. Described time point: baseline pretreatment blood. This sample's treatment: 15 Gy SBRT to primary tumor, nephrectomy 4 weeks later. Clear cell pathology was present in this patient's renal cell carcinoma. These data come from a study of radiation and T cells in renal cell carcinoma. Study-wide results and limits: Top tumor clonotypes rose in blood 2 weeks post-radiation, then contracted.

Some clones are missing from TCRdb's copy, which holds only in-frame ones; the method was immunoSEQ multiplex PCR. Found here are 150,000 or so clones, over 75% of them singletons; the top ten hold about 12%. This sequence originates from a woman in her forties or fifties with renal cell carcinoma. The input for sequencing was blood, taken from a patient whose treatment included radiotherapy and nephrectomy.

The CDR3: CASTRQGLSNQPQHF. The CDR3 DNA reads as TGTGCCAGCACCCGACAGGGTCTTAGCAATCAGCCCCAGCATTTT. This chain uses TRBV19 with TRBJ1-5, with 7 bases matching TRBD1. The germline CDR1 and CDR2 sequences are LNHDA and SQIVND (reference sequence). The CDR3 has 15 amino acids. Trimming took 9 bases from V and 0 from J; bases not matched to a gene: 8.